Following are 30 T cell receptor beta chains from one sample sequenced in a study of radiotherapy plus CTLA-4 blockade in lung cancer. The data were produced by immunoSEQ multiplex PCR, yet TCRdb's version contains in-frame clones alone and is incomplete. The sample lists about 85,000 clones; around 88% were seen once. Material: peripheral blood, obtained from a patient treated with radiotherapy plus ipilimumab. The receptors were gathered from a human donor with non-small cell lung cancer who had a partial response to radiotherapy plus ipilimumab.

The chain employs TRBV7-8 and TRBJ2-1; perhaps TRBD1 as D (5 bases). The ends were cut back, 6 bases at V and 6 bases at J, with 12 bases in the middle. Per germline, CDR1 SGHVS and CDR2 FQNEAQ. The CDR3 length is 13 residues. The CDR3 here is CASRNQGSNEQFF. In DNA, the CDR3 is TGTGCCAGCAGGAACCAGGGTAGCAATGAGCAGTTCTTC.

This rearrangement joins TRBV19 to TRBJ2-4, with a weak D call TRBD1 (5 bases). The CDR3 has 16 residues. Germline V lookup: CDR1 LNHDA, CDR2 SQIVND (reference sequence). V lost 4 bases to trimming and J lost 3 bases, with 16 bases between them. CDR3 loop: CASSRLAQQGKNIQYF. Here the CDR3 DNA reads TGTGCCAGTAGTAGGTTGGCCCAGCAGGGCAAAAACATTCAGTACTTC.

This clone has a handful of counts. The chain links TRBV10-3 to TRBJ2-2; D is uncertain. This CDR3 has 14 residues. Germline CDR1 reads ENHRY; CDR2 reads SYGVKD. V was clipped by 7 bases and J by 3 bases, with 12 bases between them. The CDR3 region has the DNA TGTGCCATCACCTCGGGTTACGACACCGGGGAGCTGTTTTTT. This gives the protein CAITSGYDTGELFF.

This chain joins TRBV5-6 and TRBJ1-2, with D perhaps matching TRBD1 (5 bases). The CDR3 has 14 residues. Between the trimmed V and J ends, which lost 1 base and 0 bases, there was a span of 7 bases. Germline V CDR1 and CDR2: SGHDT, YYEEEE. The DNA of the CDR3 is TGTGCCAGCAGCTTGCCAGGGACTAACTATGGCTACACCTTC. The encoded protein is CASSLPGTNYGYTF.

V is TRBV10-3 and J is TRBJ2-3, with D maybe TRBD2 (5 bases). Germline CDR1 is ENHRY and CDR2 is SYGVKD. The CDR3 runs 13 residues. V lost 6 bases and J 5 bases, leaving 12 bases between the germline ends. CDR3 sequence reads: CAISWSGEDTQYF. Written as DNA, the CDR3 is TGTGCCATCAGCTGGAGCGGTGAAGATACGCAGTATTTT.

There are a few counts of this clone. This chain connects TRBV14 to TRBJ1-1; the D is unclear. Germline V CDR1 and CDR2: SGHDN, FVKESK. The CDR3 spans 14 residues. V was clipped by 4 bases and J by 6 bases, with 15 bases between them. The CDR3 DNA is TGTGCCAGCAGCCTCGGGGTCAGCGGCGCTGAAGCTTTCTTT. It specifies CASSLGVSGAEAFF. Full variable domain (remainder filled in from reference TRBV14 and TRBJ1-1): EAGVTQFPSHSVIEKGQTVTLRCDPISGHDNLYWYRRVMGKEIKFLLHFVKESKQDESGMPNNRFLAERTGGTYSTLKVQPAELEDSGVYFCASSLGVSGAEAFFGQGTRLTVV.

The rearrangement uses TRBV19 and TRBJ2-5; TRBD1 might be the D (5 bases). Germline V lookup: CDR1 LNHDA, CDR2 SQIVND (reference sequence). The CDR3 runs 12 residues. V lost 8 bases and J lost 5, with 12 bases in between. The CDR3 DNA is TGTGCCAGTTCTCCAGGGTGGGAGACCCAGTACTTC. Translating it yields CASSPGWETQYF.

This clone was seen more than once but under ten times. The chain has TRBV10-3 and TRBJ2-1; 12 bases line up with TRBD2. This CDR3 spans 16 amino acids. Germline values: CDR1 ENHRY, CDR2 SYGVKD. Trimming cost V 2 bases and J 5 bases; bases outside gene matches: 4. As DNA, the CDR3 is TGTGCCATCAGTGAGGCTAGCGGGAGGGTCAACAATGAGCAGTTCTTC. Translation gives CAISEASGRVNNEQFF.

The V call is TRBV28, the J call TRBJ1-3; D is perhaps TRBD1 (5 bases). V shed 6 bases and J shed 0 bases, with 12 bases lying between them. The CDR3 covers 15 residues. The germline V gene encodes CDR1 MDHEN and CDR2 SYDVKM. The DNA of the CDR3 is TGTGCCAGCAGGGGGCTGGATACCTCTGGAAACACCATATATTTT. Translated: CASRGLDTSGNTIYF.

V usage is TRBV9 and J usage is TRBJ2-1, with D uncertain. CDR1 is SGDLS and CDR2 is YYNGEE in the germline V gene. This CDR3 region has 13 residues. V was trimmed by 0 bases and J by 8 bases, leaving 9 bases between them. CDR3: CASSVGRVDEQFF. CDR3 nucleotides: TGTGCCAGCAGCGTAGGACGGGTCGATGAGCAGTTCTTC. Drawing the rest from reference TRBV9 and TRBJ2-1, the complete variable domain is DSGVTQTPKHLITATGQRVTLRCSPRSGDLSVYWYQQSLDQGLQFLIQYYNGEERAKGNILERFSAQQFPDLHSELNLSSLELGDSALYFCASSVGRVDEQFFGPGTRLTVL.

This clone was counted once. This rearrangement joins TRBV5-6 to TRBJ2-2, with TRBD1 as a possible D gene (6 bases). Looked up from germline, CDR1 is SGHDT and CDR2 is YYEEEE. The CDR3 is made up of 16 amino acids. Between the trimmed V and J ends, which lost 4 bases and 2 bases, there was a span of 15 bases. CDR3 loop: CASSDVGTPNTGELFF. DNA of the CDR3: TGTGCCAGCAGCGATGTCGGGACACCTAACACCGGGGAGCTGTTTTTT.

The chain joins TRBV6-1 to TRBJ2-1, with D possibly TRBD2 on 5 matching bases. The length of the CDR3 is 15 residues. Germline values: CDR1 MNHNS, CDR2 SASEGT. V dropped 5 bases and J dropped 3 bases, with 14 bases sitting between them. The CDR3 is CASSSQSGSYNEQFF. As DNA, the CDR3 is TGTGCCAGCAGTTCTCAAAGCGGCAGCTACAATGAGCAGTTCTTC.

The chain has TRBV5-5 and TRBJ2-2; weak D call: TRBD2 (6 bases). Between the trimmed V and J ends, which lost 0 bases and 2 bases, there was a span of 14 bases. In germline, CDR1 is SGHKS, CDR2 YYEKEE (reference sequence). This CDR3 is built from 17 residues. For the CDR3, the DNA is TGTGCCAGCAGCTTGGCCAGGTGGACTACCAACACCGGGGAGCTGTTTTTT. This encodes CASSLARWTTNTGELFF.

The chain uses TRBV5-4 and TRBJ1-2; 10 bases align to TRBD1. The CDR3 extends over 15 amino acids. V gave up 2 bases and J gave up 3 bases; unmatched junction bases: 4. Germline loops: CDR1 SGHNT, CDR2 YYREEE (reference sequence). CDR3 protein: CASSLGTGEYYGYTF. The CDR3, as DNA: TGTGCCAGCAGCTTAGGGACAGGGGAGTACTATGGCTACACCTTC.

This clone was observed a handful of times. V usage is TRBV29-1 and J usage is TRBJ1-2, with TRBD1 identical over 7 bases. This CDR3 is built from 11 residues. V trimming: 7 bases; J trimming: 4 bases; junction bases outside the gene matches: 3. Germline V gives CDR1 SQVTM, CDR2 ANQGSEA. CDR3 protein: CSAGTAYGYTF. The DNA of the CDR3 is TGCAGCGCCGGGACAGCCTATGGCTACACCTTC.

A few counts support this clone. CDR3 in DNA: TGTGCCAGCCAGGGACAGGGGGGTACTGAAGCTTTCTTT. Protein: CASQGQGGTEAFF. This chain connects TRBV28 to TRBJ1-1; 11 bases agree with TRBD1. The junction had 4 bases not matched to a gene; V was cut back by 8 bases and J by 5 bases. Germline CDR1 reads MDHEN; CDR2 reads SYDVKM. The CDR3 consists of 13 residues.

The V and J genes are TRBV19 and TRBJ1-1, with D possibly being TRBD1 (5 bases). The CDR3 runs to 15 residues. The germline V gene has CDR1 LNHDA and CDR2 SQIVND (reference sequence). V shed 3 bases and J shed 0 bases, with 11 bases lying between them. The CDR3 DNA is TGTGCCAGTAGTATGAGGCAGGGATTGAACACTGAAGCTTTCTTT. Protein: CASSMRQGLNTEAFF.

This chain links TRBV28 with TRBJ1-2; TRBD1 might be the D (5 bases). From germline, CDR1 is MDHEN and CDR2 SYDVKM. The CDR3 length is 13 residues. Trimming took 5 bases from V and 4 from J, leaving 11 bases between them. This CDR3 reads CASSVGGGYGYTF. CDR3 nucleotides: TGTGCCAGCAGTGTCGGGGGGGGCTATGGCTACACCTTC.

This chain uses TRBV11-1 with TRBJ2-1; the match to TRBD1 covers 8 bases. CDR3 length equals 14 residues. Germline V gene lookup returns CDR1 SGHAT and CDR2 FQDESV (reference sequence). The V gene end was trimmed by 5 bases and the J gene end by 10 bases; junction bases not matched to a gene: 10. The CDR3 nucleotides read TGTGCCAGCAGCAGACGACAGGGGTTGGAGGAGCAGTTCTTC. It is translated as CASSRRQGLEEQFF.

V usage is TRBV5-8 and J usage is TRBJ2-5, with TRBD2 matching over 8 bases. V shed 0 bases, J shed 5 bases, and the junction held 6 bases outside the gene matches. Germline V lookup: CDR1 SGHTS, CDR2 YDEGEE. CDR3 size: 15 residues. CDR3 protein: CASSLERAGVETQYF. The CDR3 DNA reads as TGTGCCAGCAGCTTGGAACGAGCGGGAGTCGAGACCCAGTACTTC.

This clone has just a few counts. The rearrangement uses TRBV7-2 and TRBJ2-1; 7 nucleotides agree with TRBD1. The CDR3 spans 14 residues. J lost 5 bases, V lost 8 bases, and 9 bases had no gene match. The germline gives CDR1 SGHTA, CDR2 FQGNSA. The DNA of the CDR3 is TGTGCCAGCCGACACCCACAGGGGAACAATGAGCAGTTCTTC. Protein sequence: CASRHPQGNNEQFF.

The rearrangement links TRBV19 to TRBJ1-1; D uncertain. Trimming left V 3 bases short and J 0 bases short, with 20 bases between. This CDR3 is 18 amino acids long. Germline V gene lookup returns CDR1 LNHDA and CDR2 SQIVND (reference sequence). The CDR3 loop reads CASSIIYRDLNLNTEAFF. In nucleotides, the CDR3 is TGTGCCAGTAGTATCATTTACAGAGACCTAAATCTGAACACTGAAGCTTTCTTT.

This chain joins TRBV30 and TRBJ1-6, with a possible D match to TRBD1 (5 bases). V was shortened by 4 bases and J by 8 bases, with 15 bases between the two germline ends. CDR1 GTSNPN and CDR2 SVGIG come from the germline V gene (reference sequence). This CDR3 has 14 residues. The CDR3 DNA is TGTGCCTGGAACGGGGGGTTCGGCGATTCACCCCTCCACTTT. Translation gives CAWNGGFGDSPLHF.

The chain employs TRBV6-1 and TRBJ2-7; 7 positions agree with TRBD1. Germline V CDR1 and CDR2: MNHNS, SASEGT. V lost 1 base and J lost 5; bases outside the gene matches: 2. The CDR3 has 13 amino acids. CDR3 loop: CASSEGDRDEQYV. The CDR3 DNA is TGTGCCAGCAGTGAAGGGGACAGAGACGAGCAGTACGTC.

This chain links TRBV7-2 with TRBJ1-1; 7 bases are shared with TRBD1. The V segment lost 5 bases and the J segment 1 base; nucleotides outside the gene matches: 1. Germline loops: CDR1 SGHTA, CDR2 FQGNSA. There are 13 residues in the CDR3. In nucleotides, the CDR3 is TGTGCCAGCAGCCGGACAGGGAACACTGAAGCTTTCTTT. Amino acids: CASSRTGNTEAFF.

This clone came up once. The rearrangement joins TRBV15 to TRBJ2-7; D not certain. The germline V and J ends were trimmed by 0 bases and 3 bases, with 12 bases remaining between them. Germline CDR1 reads LNHNV; CDR2 reads YYDKDF (reference sequence). This CDR3 comprises 15 residues. CDR3 sequence (DNA): TGTGCCACCAGCAGAGATCAGAACAGATACTACGAGCAGTACTTC. Translated: CATSRDQNRYYEQYF.

This clone has more than one count but fewer than ten. The V gene is TRBV7-9, the J gene TRBJ2-7, with 7 bases that match TRBD1. The CDR3 spans 19 residues. Germline V gene data show CDR1 as SEHNR and CDR2 as FQNEAQ (reference sequence). Trimming at V came to 0 bases and at J to 4 bases, leaving 18 bases not matched to a gene. In nucleotides, the CDR3 is TGTGCCAGCAGCTTAGCGTTAGGTTTCTCCCGGGACAGCGATTACGAGCAGTACTTC. As protein: CASSLALGFSRDSDYEQYF.

CDR3 sequence reads: CASSVALGISGSLETGELFF. As DNA, the CDR3 is TGTGCCAGCAGCGTAGCTTTAGGGATTAGCGGGAGTTTGGAGACCGGGGAGCTGTTTTTT. The chain carries TRBV9 and TRBJ2-2; TRBD2 matches at 9 bases. CDR3 length equals 20 residues. V gave up 0 bases and J gave up 5 bases; unmatched junction bases: 17. Germline assignment: CDR1 SGDLS and CDR2 YYNGEE.

This chain uses TRBV9 with TRBJ2-5; 10 nucleotides match TRBD2. The V segment lost 5 bases and the J segment 4 bases; nucleotides outside the gene matches: 8. This CDR3 contains 15 residues. CDR1 and CDR2 (germline): SGDLS, YYNGEE. Written as DNA, the CDR3 is TGTGCCAGCAGGCGGACTAGCGGTAGAGGAGAGACCCAGTACTTC. It yields the protein CASRRTSGRGETQYF.

The chain has TRBV7-2 and TRBJ2-7; 7 bases are a match to TRBD2. CDR3 size: 16 residues. The V gene's germline CDR1 is SGHTA and CDR2 FQGNSA. After removal of 4 bases from V and 6 bases from J, the junction contained 15 bases not matched to a gene. The CDR3 is CASSSSSGTGRAEQYF. The CDR3 nucleotides read TGTGCCAGCAGCTCATCGTCCGGGACGGGGAGGGCCGAGCAGTACTTC.